This T cell receptor (beta chain) appears in the sequencing data of a study of early T cells in non-severe SARS-CoV-2 infection. Tagging with unique molecular identifiers was applied to individual cDNA molecules. TCRdb itself ran the 5' RACE reads through MiXCR, one entry per CDR3 protein. The repertoire holds under 50,000 distinct CDR3 sequences, with 23% as singletons. Germline V gene data show CDR1 as KGHDR and CDR2 as SFDVKD. With 0 bases removed from V and 8 bases from J, the gap between germline ends came to 3 bases. This CDR3 has 12 residues. The chain is built from TRBV24-1 and TRBJ2-2, with unresolved D. Sequencing was performed on whole blood, taken at baseline. The origin of this receptor is an adult who was a healthcare worker with PCR-confirmed SARS-CoV-2 infection or an uninfected control (not recorded which). This chain's CDR3 is CATSDLYGELFF. The CDR3 DNA reads TGTGCCACCAGTGATTTGTATGGGGAGCTGTTTTTT.